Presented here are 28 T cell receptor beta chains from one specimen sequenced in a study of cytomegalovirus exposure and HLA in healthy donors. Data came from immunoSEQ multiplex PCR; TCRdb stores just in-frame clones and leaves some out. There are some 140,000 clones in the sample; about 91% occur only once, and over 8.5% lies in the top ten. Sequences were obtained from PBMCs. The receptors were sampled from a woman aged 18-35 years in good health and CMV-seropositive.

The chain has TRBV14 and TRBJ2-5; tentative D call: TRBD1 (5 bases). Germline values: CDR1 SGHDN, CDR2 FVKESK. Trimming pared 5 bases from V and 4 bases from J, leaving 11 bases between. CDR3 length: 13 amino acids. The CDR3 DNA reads TGTGCCAGCAGCACTCGACAGCTAGAGACCCAGTACTTC. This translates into CASSTRQLETQYF.

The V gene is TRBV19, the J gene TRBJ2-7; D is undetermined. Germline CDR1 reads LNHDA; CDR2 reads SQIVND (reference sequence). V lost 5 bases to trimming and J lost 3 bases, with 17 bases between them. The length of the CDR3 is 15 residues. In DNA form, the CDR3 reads TGTGCCAGTAGTCCCTCTGGCGGATCCTACTACGAGCAGTACTTC. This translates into CASSPSGGSYYEQYF.

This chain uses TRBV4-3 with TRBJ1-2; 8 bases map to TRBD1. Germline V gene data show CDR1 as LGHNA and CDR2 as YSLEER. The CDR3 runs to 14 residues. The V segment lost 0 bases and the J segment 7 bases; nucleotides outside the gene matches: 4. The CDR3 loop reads CASSQETGVLGYTF. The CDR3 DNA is TGCGCCAGCAGCCAAGAGACAGGGGTTCTTGGCTACACCTTC.

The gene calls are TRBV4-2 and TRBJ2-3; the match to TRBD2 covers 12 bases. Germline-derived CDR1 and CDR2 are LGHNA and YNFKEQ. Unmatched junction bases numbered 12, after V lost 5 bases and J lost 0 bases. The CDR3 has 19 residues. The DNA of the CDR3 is TGTGCCAGCAGCTCCCGGACTAGCGGGACTCGCCCTAGCACAGATACGCAGTATTTT. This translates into CASSSRTSGTRPSTDTQYF.

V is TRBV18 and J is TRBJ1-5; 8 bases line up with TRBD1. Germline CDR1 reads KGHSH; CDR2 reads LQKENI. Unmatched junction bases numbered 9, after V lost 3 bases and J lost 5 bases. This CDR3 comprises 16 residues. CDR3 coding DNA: TGTGCCAGCTCACCGGTAGGACAGGGTCACTATCAGCCCCAGCATTTT. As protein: CASSPVGQGHYQPQHF.

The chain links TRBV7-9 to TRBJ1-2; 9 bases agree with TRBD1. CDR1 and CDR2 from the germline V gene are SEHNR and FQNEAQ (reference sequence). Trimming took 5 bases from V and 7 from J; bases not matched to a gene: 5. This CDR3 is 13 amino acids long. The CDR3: CASSPWGQGGYTF. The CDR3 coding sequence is TGTGCCAGCAGCCCGTGGGGACAGGGTGGCTACACCTTC.

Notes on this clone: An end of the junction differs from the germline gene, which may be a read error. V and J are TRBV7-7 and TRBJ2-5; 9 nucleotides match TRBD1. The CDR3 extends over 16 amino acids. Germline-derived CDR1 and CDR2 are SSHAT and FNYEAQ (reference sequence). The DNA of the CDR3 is TGTGCTAGCAGCCAAAGTAGGACAGGGGCCCAAGAGACCCAGTACTTC. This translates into CASSQSRTGAQETQYF.

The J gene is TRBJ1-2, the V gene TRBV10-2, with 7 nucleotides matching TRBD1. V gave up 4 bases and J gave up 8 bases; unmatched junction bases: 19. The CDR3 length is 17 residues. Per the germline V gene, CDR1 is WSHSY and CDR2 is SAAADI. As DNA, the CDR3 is TGCGCCAGCAGTGTGAGGAAGGGGGCGCTTTTCGGAGAAGGCTACACCTTC. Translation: CASSVRKGALFGEGYTF.

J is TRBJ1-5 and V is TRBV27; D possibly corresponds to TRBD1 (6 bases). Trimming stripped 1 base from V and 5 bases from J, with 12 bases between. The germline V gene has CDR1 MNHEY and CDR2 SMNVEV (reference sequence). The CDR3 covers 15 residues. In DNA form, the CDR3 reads TGTGCCAGCAGTTTATACTCAGGGGAAGATCAGCCCCAGCATTTT. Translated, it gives CASSLYSGEDQPQHF.

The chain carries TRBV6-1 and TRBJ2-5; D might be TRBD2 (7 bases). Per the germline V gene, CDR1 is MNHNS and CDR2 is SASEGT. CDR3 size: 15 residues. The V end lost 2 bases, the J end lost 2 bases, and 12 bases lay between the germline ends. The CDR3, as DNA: TGTGCCAGCAGTGAAAGTCGGGGGGCACAAGAGACCCAGTACTTC. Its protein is CASSESRGAQETQYF.

The CDR3 sequence: CASSPKRGGDTGELFF. In nucleotides, the CDR3 is TGTGCCAGCAGCCCTAAGCGGGGGGGCGACACCGGGGAGCTGTTTTTT. The rearrangement uses TRBV7-9 and TRBJ2-2, with 10 positions matching TRBD2. From germline, CDR1 is SEHNR and CDR2 FQNEAQ (reference sequence). This CDR3 contains 16 residues. V lost 5 bases and J lost 3; bases outside the gene matches: 6.

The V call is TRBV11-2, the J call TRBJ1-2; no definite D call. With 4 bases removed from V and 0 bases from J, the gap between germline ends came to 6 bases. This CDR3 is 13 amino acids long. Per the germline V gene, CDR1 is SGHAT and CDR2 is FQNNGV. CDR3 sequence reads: CASSSLPNYGYTF. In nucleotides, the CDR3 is TGTGCCAGCAGCTCCCTCCCTAACTATGGCTACACCTTC. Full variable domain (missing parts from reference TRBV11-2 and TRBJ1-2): EAGVAQSPRYKIIEKRQSVAFWCNPISGHATLYWYQQILGQGPKLLIQFQNNGVVDDSQLPKDRFSAERLKGVDSTLKIQPAKLEDSAVYLCASSSLPNYGYTFGSGTRLTVV.

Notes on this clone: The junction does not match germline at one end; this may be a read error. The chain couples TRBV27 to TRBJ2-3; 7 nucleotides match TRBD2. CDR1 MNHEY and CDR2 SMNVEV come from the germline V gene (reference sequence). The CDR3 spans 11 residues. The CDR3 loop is CASSLGREMDF. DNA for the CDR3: TGTGCCAGCAGTTTGGGGAGGGAAATGGATTTT.

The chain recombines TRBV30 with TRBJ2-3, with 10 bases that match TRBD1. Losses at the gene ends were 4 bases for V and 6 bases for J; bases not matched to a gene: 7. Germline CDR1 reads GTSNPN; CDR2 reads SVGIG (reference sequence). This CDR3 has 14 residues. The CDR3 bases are TGTGCCTGGACCCGGGACAGGGGAACCGATACGCAGTATTTT. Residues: CAWTRDRGTDTQYF.

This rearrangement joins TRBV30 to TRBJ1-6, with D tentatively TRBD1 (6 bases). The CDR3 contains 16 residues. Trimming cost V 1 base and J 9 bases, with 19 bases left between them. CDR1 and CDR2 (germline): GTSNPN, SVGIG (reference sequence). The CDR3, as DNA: TGTGCCTGGAGTGCCGTGGGGGCTCCGGGTGTTTCACCCCTCCACTTT. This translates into CAWSAVGAPGVSPLHF.

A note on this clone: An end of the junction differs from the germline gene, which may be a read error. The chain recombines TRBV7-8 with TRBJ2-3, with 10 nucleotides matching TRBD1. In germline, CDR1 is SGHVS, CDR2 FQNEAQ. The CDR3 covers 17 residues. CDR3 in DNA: TGTGCCAGCAGCCCCCGGGACAGGGGCACCAAGGGAGATACACAGTATTTT. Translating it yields CASSPRDRGTKGDTQYF.

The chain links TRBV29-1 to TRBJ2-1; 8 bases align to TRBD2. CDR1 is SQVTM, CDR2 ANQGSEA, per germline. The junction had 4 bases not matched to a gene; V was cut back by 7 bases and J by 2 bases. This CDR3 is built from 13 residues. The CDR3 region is CSAEGLAYNEQFF. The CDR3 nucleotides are TGCAGCGCTGAGGGACTAGCCTACAATGAGCAGTTCTTC.

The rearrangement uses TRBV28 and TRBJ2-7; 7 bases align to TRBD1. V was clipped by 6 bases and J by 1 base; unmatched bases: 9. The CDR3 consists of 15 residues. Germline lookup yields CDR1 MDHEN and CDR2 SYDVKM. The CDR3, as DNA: TGTGCCAGCAGGGACCGGGACAGACTATCCTACGAGCAGTACTTC. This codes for CASRDRDRLSYEQYF.

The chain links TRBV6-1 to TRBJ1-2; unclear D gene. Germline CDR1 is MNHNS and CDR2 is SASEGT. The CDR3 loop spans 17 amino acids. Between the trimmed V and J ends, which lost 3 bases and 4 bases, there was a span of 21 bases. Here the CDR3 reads CASSDHGDSLRIYGYTF. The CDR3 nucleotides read TGTGCCAGCAGTGATCATGGAGACTCCCTCCGGATCTATGGCTACACCTTC.

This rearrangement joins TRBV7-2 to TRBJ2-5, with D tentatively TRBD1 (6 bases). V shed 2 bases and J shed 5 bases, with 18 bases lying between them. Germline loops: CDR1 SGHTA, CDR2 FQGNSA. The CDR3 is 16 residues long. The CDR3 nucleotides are TGTGCCAGCAGCTTACCTGGACAGCCCCGGGTCGAGACCCAGTACTTC. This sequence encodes CASSLPGQPRVETQYF.

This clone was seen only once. The CDR3 DNA reads as TGTGCCAGCAGCCTCAGGGGACCCTCTGGAAACACCATATATTTT. This codes for CASSLRGPSGNTIYF. This rearrangement joins TRBV5-6 to TRBJ1-3, with D tentatively TRBD1 (6 bases). Looked up from germline, CDR1 is SGHDT and CDR2 is YYEEEE. Trimming took 4 bases from V and 0 from J, leaving 11 bases between them. CDR3 length equals 15 residues.

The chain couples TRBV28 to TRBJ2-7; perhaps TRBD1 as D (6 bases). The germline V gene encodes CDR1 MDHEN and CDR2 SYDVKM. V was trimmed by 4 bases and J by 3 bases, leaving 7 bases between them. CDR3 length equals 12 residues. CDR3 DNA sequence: TGTGCCAGCAGTTACAGGGACTACGAGCAGTACTTC. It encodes CASSYRDYEQYF. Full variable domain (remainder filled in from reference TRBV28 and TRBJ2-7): DVKVTQSSRYLVKRTGEKVFLECVQDMDHENMFWYRQDPGLGLRLIYFSYDVKMKEKGDIPEGYSVSREKKERFSLILESASTNQTSMYLCASSYRDYEQYFGPGTRLTVT.

CDR3 nucleotides: TGTGCCAGCAGCGCAGGGACAAATACTGAAGCTTTCTTT. This gives the protein CASSAGTNTEAFF. This sequence joins TRBV6-5 and TRBJ1-1, with D perhaps matching TRBD1 (6 bases). V was trimmed by 6 bases and J by 5 bases, leaving 13 bases between them. This CDR3 is 13 amino acids long. Germline CDR1 and CDR2: MNHEY and SVGAGI.

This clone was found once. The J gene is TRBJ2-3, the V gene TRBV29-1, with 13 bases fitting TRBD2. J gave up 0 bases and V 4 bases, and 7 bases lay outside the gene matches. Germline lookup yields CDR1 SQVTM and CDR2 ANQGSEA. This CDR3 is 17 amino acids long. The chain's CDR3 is CSVASGLAGHSTDTQYF. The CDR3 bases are TGCAGCGTTGCCTCGGGACTAGCGGGGCATAGCACAGATACGCAGTATTTT.

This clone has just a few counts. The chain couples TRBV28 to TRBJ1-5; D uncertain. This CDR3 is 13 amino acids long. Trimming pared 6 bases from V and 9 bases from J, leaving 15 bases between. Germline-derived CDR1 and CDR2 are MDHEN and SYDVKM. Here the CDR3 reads CASRITSPGPQHF. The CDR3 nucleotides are TGTGCCAGCAGGATCACGTCCCCAGGGCCCCAGCATTTT. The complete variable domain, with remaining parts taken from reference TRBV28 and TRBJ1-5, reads DVKVTQSSRYLVKRTGEKVFLECVQDMDHENMFWYRQDPGLGLRLIYFSYDVKMKEKGDIPEGYSVSREKKERFSLILESASTNQTSMYLCASRITSPGPQHFGDGTRLSIL.

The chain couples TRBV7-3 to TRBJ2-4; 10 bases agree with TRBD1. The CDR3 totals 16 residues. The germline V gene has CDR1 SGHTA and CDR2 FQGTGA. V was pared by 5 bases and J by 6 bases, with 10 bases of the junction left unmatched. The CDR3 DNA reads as TGTGCCAGCAGCCCGGACCCCGGGACAGGGGCAAACATTCAGTACTTC. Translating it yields CASSPDPGTGANIQYF.

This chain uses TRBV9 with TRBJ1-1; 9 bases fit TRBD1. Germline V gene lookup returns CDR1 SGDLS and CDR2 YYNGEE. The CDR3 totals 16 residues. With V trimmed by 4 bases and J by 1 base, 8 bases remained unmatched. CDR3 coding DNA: TGTGCCAGCAGCCCAAGGGACAGGGAAAGGAACACTGAAGCTTTCTTT. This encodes CASSPRDRERNTEAFF.

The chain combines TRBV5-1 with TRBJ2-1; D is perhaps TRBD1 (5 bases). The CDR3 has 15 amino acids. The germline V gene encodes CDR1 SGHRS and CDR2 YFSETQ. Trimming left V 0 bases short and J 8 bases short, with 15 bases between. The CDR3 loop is CASSLGGGGYDEQFF. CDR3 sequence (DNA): TGCGCCAGCAGCTTGGGGGGCGGCGGTTATGATGAGCAGTTCTTC.